Each of the 21 T cell receptor beta chains below was sequenced from the same sample in a study of T cells after yellow fever vaccination. TCRdb reanalysed the 5' RACE reads using MiXCR and keeps one entry per CDR3 protein. The repertoire holds 350,000 to 450,000 distinct CDR3 sequences, with approximately 18% as singletons. The input for sequencing was PBMCs, taken before the yellow fever booster vaccination. These receptors were obtained from a man aged 18 to 29 who received the YFV17D yellow fever vaccine.

CDR3 sequence reads: CATSRDKPQETQYF. CDR3 nucleotides: TGTGCCACCAGCAGAGACAAACCCCAAGAGACCCAGTACTTC. The gene calls are TRBV15 and TRBJ2-5; D remains unclear. The CDR3 is made up of 14 amino acids. V lost 0 bases to trimming and J lost 1 base, with 6 bases between them. From germline, CDR1 is LNHNV and CDR2 YYDKDF (reference sequence).

The chain links TRBV10-2 to TRBJ2-2, with no clear D. Germline-derived CDR1 and CDR2 are WSHSY and SAAADI. The V end was cut by 1 base, the J end by 6 bases, with 6 bases between. This CDR3 has 13 amino acids. The CDR3 sequence: CASSEFAAGELFF. CDR3 nucleotides: TGCGCCAGCAGTGAGTTCGCGGCCGGGGAGCTGTTTTTT.

This clonotype was counted once. This chain joins TRBV7-8 and TRBJ1-1, with D possibly matching TRBD1 (5 bases). Between the trimmed V and J ends, which lost 3 bases and 4 bases, there was a span of 12 bases. Germline lookup yields CDR1 SGHVS and CDR2 FQNEAQ. CDR3 length: 14 residues. The CDR3 region is CASSLFWGGTEAFF. Written as DNA, the CDR3 is TGTGCCAGCAGCTTGTTCTGGGGGGGCACTGAAGCTTTCTTT.

This clonotype was counted at least ten times. This rearrangement joins TRBV20-1 to TRBJ2-5, with D possibly called TRBD1 or TRBD2 (6 bases each). The V gene's germline CDR1 is DFQATT and CDR2 SNEGSKA (reference sequence). V was clipped by 1 base and J by 2 bases, with 8 bases between them. This CDR3 spans 13 amino acids. CDR3 in amino acids: CSARGGAQETQYF. For the CDR3, the DNA is TGCAGTGCTAGAGGGGGGGCACAAGAGACCCAGTACTTC.

The chain links TRBV4-3 to TRBJ2-3; D not resolved. Germline loops: CDR1 LGHNA, CDR2 YSLEER. V shed 4 bases and J shed 5 bases, with 16 bases lying between them. The CDR3 has 15 amino acids. The CDR3 sequence is CASSPGVLSGDTQYF. DNA of the CDR3: TGCGCCAGCAGCCCTGGGGTGCTTTCGGGAGATACGCAGTATTTT.

This clonotype was seen a handful of times. The chain uses TRBV5-1 and TRBJ1-3, with a possible D match to TRBD1 (6 bases). Looked up from germline, CDR1 is SGHRS and CDR2 is YFSETQ. This CDR3 is 15 amino acids long. V lost 0 bases, J lost 6 bases, and 13 bases lay in between. The CDR3 DNA reads as TGCGCCAGCAGCTTGGGGGACACGAAATTAAACACCATATATTTT. Translation: CASSLGDTKLNTIYF. The entire variable domain, with the rest obtained from reference TRBV5-1 and TRBJ1-3, is as follows: KAGVTQTPRYLIKTRGQQVTLSCSPISGHRSVSWYQQTPGQGLQFLFEYFSETQRNKGNFPGRFSGRQFSNSRSEMNVSTLELGDSALYLCASSLGDTKLNTIYFGEGSWLTVV.

This chain connects TRBV7-3 to TRBJ1-1; D remains unclear. CDR1 SGHTA and CDR2 FQGTGA come from the germline V gene. The CDR3 contains 16 residues. Trimming removed 2 bases from V and 1 base from J, with 14 bases in between. DNA for the CDR3: TGTGCCAGCAGCTTAGCGCTTCTTCGGGGGAACACTGAAGCTTTCTTT. Translated, it gives CASSLALLRGNTEAFF.

This clonotype was recorded only once. This chain uses TRBV20-1 with TRBJ2-7; D is unresolved. CDR3 length: 11 residues. Germline V gives CDR1 DFQATT, CDR2 SNEGSKA (reference sequence). Trimming shortened V by 4 bases and J by 7 bases, and 11 bases separated the two germline ends. CDR3 in DNA: TGCAGTGCTACGGTCTGGGGTGAGCAGTACGTC. Encoded protein: CSATVWGEQYV.

Many counts were recorded for this clonotype. This chain joins TRBV7-2 and TRBJ1-1; no clear D gene. The CDR3 extends over 13 amino acids. Trimming took 1 base from V and 12 from J, leaving 15 bases between them. Germline V gene sequence: CDR1 SGHTA, CDR2 FQGNSA. The CDR3 protein is CASSLDVRRAPFF. CDR3 bases: TGTGCCAGCAGCTTAGACGTGCGGCGTGCGCCTTTCTTT.

This clonotype was observed a handful of times. This chain connects TRBV20-1 to TRBJ2-5; no reliable D call. The CDR3 runs to 14 residues. V dropped 3 bases and J dropped 2 bases, with 13 bases sitting between them. Germline-derived CDR1 and CDR2 are DFQATT and SNEGSKA (reference sequence). In DNA, the CDR3 is TGCAGTGCTAGTAGTGTGTCCCTTCAAGAGACCCAGTACTTC. Its translation: CSASSVSLQETQYF.

This clonotype was seen more than once but under ten times. The gene calls are TRBV20-1 and TRBJ2-3, with 8 bases that match TRBD1. The CDR3 totals 14 residues. CDR1 and CDR2 from the germline V gene are DFQATT and SNEGSKA (reference sequence). The V gene end was trimmed by 5 bases and the J gene end by 2 bases; junction bases not matched to a gene: 6. CDR3 residues: CSAPGTGNTDTQYF. DNA of the CDR3: TGCAGTGCTCCCGGGACAGGTAACACAGATACGCAGTATTTT.

The chain uses TRBV20-1 and TRBJ1-5; possibly TRBD1 for D (5 bases). Germline CDR1 reads DFQATT; CDR2 reads SNEGSKA (reference sequence). V lost 6 bases and J lost 1, with 16 bases in between. The CDR3 spans 15 residues. CDR3 nucleotides: TGCAGTGCCAGGGTAGGGATTGGCAGCAATCAGCCCCAGCATTTT. It specifies CSARVGIGSNQPQHF.

In this sample, this clonotype turned up a few times. CDR3 region: CASSFWGGELFF. The CDR3 nucleotides read TGTGCCAGCAGTTTTTGGGGCGGGGAGCTGTTTTTT. The rearrangement links TRBV12-3 or TRBV12-4 to TRBJ2-2; D remains ambiguous. The CDR3 loop spans 12 amino acids. The V gene lost 3 bases and the J gene lost 7 bases, with 6 bases spanning the gap.

The chain carries TRBV5-5 and TRBJ1-2, with D hard to call. V was pared by 2 bases and J by 0 bases, with 11 bases between. Germline V lookup: CDR1 SGHKS, CDR2 YYEKEE (reference sequence). The CDR3 is 15 amino acids. The CDR3 protein is CASSFASDSNYGYTF. DNA of the CDR3: TGTGCCAGCAGCTTTGCTTCAGATTCTAACTATGGCTACACCTTC.

This clonotype was observed a few times. The chain couples TRBV15 to TRBJ2-5, with 7 bases identical to TRBD1. V trimming: 8 bases; J trimming: 2 bases; junction bases outside the gene matches: 14. The CDR3 is 16 amino acids. The V gene's germline CDR1 is LNHNV and CDR2 YYDKDF (reference sequence). The CDR3: CATGNLRTGAQETQYF. CDR3 in DNA: TGTGCCACCGGGAACCTTCGTACAGGGGCGCAAGAGACCCAGTACTTC.

V is TRBV12-3 or TRBV12-4 and J is TRBJ2-3; TRBD1 agrees at 9 bases. Trimming removed 4 bases from V and 5 bases from J; junction bases left unmatched: 7. The CDR3 sequence is 15 residues long. CDR3 coding DNA: TGTGCCAGCAGTTCTGAACAGGGGGCGGGAGATACGCAGTATTTT. This translates into CASSSEQGAGDTQYF.

This clonotype was picked up many times. The gene calls are TRBV5-1 and TRBJ2-4; D perhaps matches TRBD1 (6 bases). The CDR3 contains 14 residues. Trimming pared 0 bases from V and 6 bases from J, leaving 10 bases between. Germline assignment: CDR1 SGHRS and CDR2 YFSETQ. The CDR3 DNA reads TGCGCCAGCAGCTTGGCAGGGGCTGGAAACATTCAGTACTTC. It is translated as CASSLAGAGNIQYF.

The chain links TRBV7-2 to TRBJ2-5, with D perhaps matching TRBD2 (6 bases). The CDR3 length is 16 residues. Germline assignment: CDR1 SGHTA and CDR2 FQGNSA. Trimming removed 5 bases at V and 0 bases at J, with 16 bases between. CDR3 loop: CASSPRVAVYQETQYF. The CDR3 DNA follows: TGTGCCAGCAGCCCAAGAGTAGCGGTGTACCAAGAGACCCAGTACTTC.

This clonotype was observed a handful of times. The chain combines TRBV20-1 with TRBJ1-3; 8 nucleotides match TRBD1. The length of the CDR3 is 15 residues. Germline V gene data show CDR1 as DFQATT and CDR2 as SNEGSKA (reference sequence). Trimming at V came to 5 bases and at J to 1 base, leaving 7 bases not matched to a gene. The CDR3 sequence: CSAPRTGLSGNTIYF. CDR3 DNA: TGCAGTGCTCCGCGGACAGGGCTGTCTGGAAACACCATATATTTT.

V gene TRBV28 combines with J gene TRBJ2-1, with 9 bases aligning to TRBD2. The germline V gene has CDR1 MDHEN and CDR2 SYDVKM. V was pared by 5 bases and J by 9 bases, with 14 bases of the junction left unmatched. This CDR3 has 16 residues. The CDR3 protein is CASSTPGGGGAAEQFF. CDR3 nucleotides: TGTGCCAGCAGTACCCCCGGGGGCGGGGGGGCGGCTGAGCAGTTCTTC.

The J gene is TRBJ2-3, the V gene TRBV28, with TRBD2 matching over 8 bases. The CDR3 covers 16 residues. Germline trimming cut 7 bases from V and 3 bases from J; bases unmatched to any gene: 12. Per germline, CDR1 MDHEN and CDR2 SYDVKM. The CDR3 spells CASTLRAGAETDTQYF. The CDR3 region has the DNA TGTGCCAGCACCTTGAGAGCGGGGGCGGAGACAGATACGCAGTATTTT.